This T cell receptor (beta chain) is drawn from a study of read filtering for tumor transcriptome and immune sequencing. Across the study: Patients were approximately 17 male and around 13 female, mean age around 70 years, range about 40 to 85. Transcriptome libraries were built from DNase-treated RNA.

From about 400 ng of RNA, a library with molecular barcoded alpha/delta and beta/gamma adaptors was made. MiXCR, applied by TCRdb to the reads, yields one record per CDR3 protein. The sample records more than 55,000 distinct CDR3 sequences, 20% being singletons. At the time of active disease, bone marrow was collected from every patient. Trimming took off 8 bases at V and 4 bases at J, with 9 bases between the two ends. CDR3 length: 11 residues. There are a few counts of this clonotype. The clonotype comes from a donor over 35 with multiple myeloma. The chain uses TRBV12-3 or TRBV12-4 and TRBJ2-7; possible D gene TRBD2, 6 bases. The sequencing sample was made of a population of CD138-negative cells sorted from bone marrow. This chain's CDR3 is CASGGVYEQYF. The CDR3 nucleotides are TGTGCCAGCGGCGGGGTTTACGAGCAGTACTTC.